These 20 T cell receptor beta chains came from one sample sequenced in a study of cytotoxic CD8 clonotypes in ibrutinib-treated CLL. The method was immunoSEQ multiplex PCR; TCRdb's version includes in-frame clones alone and lacks a portion of them. The sample records over 140,000 clones, around 81% being singletons. Sequenced here: PBMCs, sampled after 36 months of ibrutinib treatment. These receptors were obtained from a human donor with chronic lymphocytic leukemia.

The chain combines TRBV30 with TRBJ1-2; D not resolved. The germline gives CDR1 GTSNPN, CDR2 SVGIG (reference sequence). The CDR3 is made up of 13 amino acids. Trimming took 8 bases from V and 4 from J, leaving 17 bases between them. The CDR3 sequence is CAHNPRGLYGYTF. The CDR3 DNA sequence: TGTGCCCACAACCCCCGGGGTCTCTATGGCTACACCTTC.

V is TRBV19 and J is TRBJ2-6, with D hard to call. Germline V gene lookup returns CDR1 LNHDA and CDR2 SQIVND (reference sequence). The germline V and J ends were trimmed by 3 bases and 0 bases, with 9 bases remaining between them. CDR3 length: 16 residues. The chain's CDR3 is CASSILRNSGANVLTF. Written as DNA, the CDR3 is TGTGCCAGTAGTATTTTACGGAACTCTGGGGCCAACGTCCTGACTTTC.

In its sample, this clone was seen a few times. The V call is TRBV11-3, the J call TRBJ2-7, with 9 bases matching TRBD1. Germline V lookup: CDR1 SGHNT, CDR2 YENEEA. Losses at the gene ends were 11 bases for V and 6 bases for J; bases not matched to a gene: 14. The CDR3 loop spans 14 amino acids. CDR3 coding DNA: TGTGCCTCGGGAACCGGGACAGGGTGGTCCGAGCAGTACTTC. Protein product: CASGTGTGWSEQYF.

This rearrangement joins TRBV5-1 to TRBJ1-1; D unclear. Germline V gives CDR1 SGHRS, CDR2 YFSETQ. Trimming took 0 bases from V and 8 from J, leaving 17 bases between them. CDR3 length equals 15 residues. Here the CDR3 DNA reads TGCGCCAGCAGCTTGGCCTCGGTTGGGAGGGTAGAAGCTTTCTTT. Protein product: CASSLASVGRVEAFF.

The chain combines TRBV18 with TRBJ1-4; 7 bases are a match to TRBD1. The CDR3 covers 16 residues. The germline V gene encodes CDR1 KGHSH and CDR2 LQKENI. V was clipped by 4 bases and J by 4 bases; unmatched bases: 9. The CDR3 nucleotides read TGTGCCAGCTCACAGAACCTCGGGACAGATAATGAAAAACTGTTTTTT. Its translation: CASSQNLGTDNEKLFF.

J is TRBJ1-5 and V is TRBV5-1, with D hard to call. Looked up from germline, CDR1 is SGHRS and CDR2 is YFSETQ. Trimming stripped 0 bases from V and 7 bases from J, with 8 bases between. There are 13 residues in the CDR3. The DNA of the CDR3 is TGCGCCAGCAGCTTGGCCCCGAACCAGCCCCAGCATTTT. It is translated as CASSLAPNQPQHF.

The chain links TRBV19 to TRBJ1-5, with D perhaps matching TRBD1 (6 bases). The CDR3 spans 16 residues. V dropped 7 bases and J dropped 1 base, with 17 bases sitting between them. Germline assignment: CDR1 LNHDA and CDR2 SQIVND (reference sequence). CDR3 nucleotides: TGTGCCAGTAAACATCGGGGGGCGCAAAGCAATCAGCCCCAGCATTTT. Its translation is CASKHRGAQSNQPQHF.

This clone was found once. J is TRBJ2-1 and V is TRBV11-3; TRBD1 is a possible D gene (6 bases). V was trimmed by 0 bases and J by 0 bases, leaving 6 bases between them. The CDR3 sequence is 15 residues long. Per the germline V gene, CDR1 is SGHNT and CDR2 is YENEEA. CDR3 protein: CASSLEGASYNEQFF. In DNA form, the CDR3 reads TGTGCCAGCAGCTTAGAGGGGGCCTCCTACAATGAGCAGTTCTTC.

The chain is built from TRBV30 and TRBJ1-2, with 9 bases fitting TRBD1. CDR1 and CDR2 from the germline V gene are GTSNPN and SVGIG (reference sequence). The CDR3 consists of 13 residues. V lost 3 bases, J lost 7 bases, and 6 bases stayed unmatched. The CDR3 sequence is CAWRRDRVLGYTF. The CDR3 DNA reads TGTGCCTGGAGGCGGGACAGGGTACTTGGCTACACCTTC.

A word on this clone: The same CDR3 is also encoded by other DNA sequences in this sample. The CDR3 reads CASSRPRDTQYF. CDR3 DNA: TGCGCCAGCAGCCGGCCGCGGGATACGCAGTATTTT. The rearrangement joins TRBV4-1 to TRBJ2-3, with D unclear. The V end lost 4 bases, the J end lost 6 bases, and 8 bases lay between the germline ends. The CDR3 length is 12 residues. Per the germline V gene, CDR1 is MGHRA and CDR2 is YSYEKL.

This clone showed up many times. This chain uses TRBV6-1 with TRBJ2-6; no firm D call. The ends were cut back, 1 base at V and 0 bases at J, with 4 bases in the middle. In germline, CDR1 is MNHNS, CDR2 SASEGT. This CDR3 contains 15 residues. The CDR3 loop reads CASSEGDSGANVLTF. CDR3 nucleotide sequence: TGTGCCAGCAGTGAAGGGGACTCTGGGGCCAACGTCCTGACTTTC.

J is TRBJ2-7 and V is TRBV5-4; no reliable D call. Trimming stripped 0 bases from V and 2 bases from J, with 12 bases between. Germline loops: CDR1 SGHNT, CDR2 YYREEE (reference sequence). The CDR3 extends over 15 amino acids. The DNA for the CDR3 is TGTGCCAGCAGCTTGGACACTGGGTCCCCCTACGAGCAGTACTTC. The encoded protein is CASSLDTGSPYEQYF.

This rearrangement joins TRBV7-9 to TRBJ1-1; D possibly corresponds to TRBD1 (5 bases). The germline V gene encodes CDR1 SEHNR and CDR2 FQNEAQ (reference sequence). Trimming left V 5 bases short and J 1 base short, with 8 bases between. CDR3 length equals 13 residues. CDR3 DNA sequence: TGTGCCAGCAGCATCGGGGGGAACACTGAAGCTTTCTTT. Its protein is CASSIGGNTEAFF.

The chain employs TRBV13 and TRBJ2-7; D remains ambiguous. CDR1 is PRHDT and CDR2 is FYEKMQ in the germline V gene (reference sequence). V gave up 0 bases and J gave up 4 bases, with 10 bases separating them. The CDR3 has 14 amino acids. CDR3 amino acids: CASSLGRRLYEQYF. The CDR3, as DNA: TGTGCCAGCAGCTTAGGCCGGCGGCTTTACGAGCAGTACTTC.

V usage is TRBV30 and J usage is TRBJ1-1, with D uncertain. CDR1 GTSNPN and CDR2 SVGIG come from the germline V gene (reference sequence). CDR3 length equals 11 residues. V lost 7 bases, J lost 4 bases, and 10 bases lay in between. For the CDR3, the DNA is TGTGCCTTCTCCCTCATCACTGAAGCTTTCTTT. It yields the protein CAFSLITEAFF.

J is TRBJ1-2 and V is TRBV5-1, with a weak D call TRBD1 (5 bases). The CDR3 extends over 15 amino acids. Germline lookup yields CDR1 SGHRS and CDR2 YFSETQ. The V end was cut by 1 base, the J end by 4 bases, with 14 bases between. The CDR3 protein is CASSLTPPGGYGYTF. Written as DNA, the CDR3 is TGCGCCAGCAGCTTGACGCCTCCCGGGGGCTATGGCTACACCTTC. Filled out from reference TRBV5-1 and TRBJ1-2, the complete variable domain reads KAGVTQTPRYLIKTRGQQVTLSCSPISGHRSVSWYQQTPGQGLQFLFEYFSETQRNKGNFPGRFSGRQFSNSRSEMNVSTLELGDSALYLCASSLTPPGGYGYTFGSGTRLTVV.

This clone has only one observation. The chain employs TRBV27 and TRBJ1-2; 9 nucleotides line up with TRBD1. Germline loops: CDR1 MNHEY, CDR2 SMNVEV (reference sequence). This CDR3 region has 14 residues. Trimming took 5 bases from V and 3 from J; bases not matched to a gene: 4. The CDR3 DNA is TGTGCCAGCAGTCGTTGGGACAGGGACTATGGCTACACCTTC. Amino acids: CASSRWDRDYGYTF.

This clone was found once. V usage is TRBV19 and J usage is TRBJ1-4, with D unclear. The CDR3 is made up of 12 amino acids. CDR1 is LNHDA and CDR2 is SQIVND in the germline V gene (reference sequence). Between the trimmed V and J ends, which lost 7 bases and 4 bases, there was a span of 7 bases. CDR3 loop: CASTYSNEKLFF. The CDR3 DNA sequence: TGTGCCAGTACATACAGTAATGAAAAACTGTTTTTT.

The chain uses TRBV7-9 and TRBJ1-4, with D perhaps matching TRBD1 (6 bases). The CDR3 covers 15 residues. CDR1 SEHNR and CDR2 FQNEAQ come from the germline V gene (reference sequence). Trimming shortened V by 4 bases and J by 6 bases, and 15 bases separated the two germline ends. The DNA for the CDR3 is TGTGCCAGCAGCTCCCGATCCAGGGGTTATGAAAAACTGTTTTTT. Encoded protein: CASSSRSRGYEKLFF. Drawing the rest from reference TRBV7-9 and TRBJ1-4, the complete variable domain is DTGVSQNPRHKITKRGQNVTFRCDPISEHNRLYWYRQTLGQGPEFLTYFQNEAQLEKSRLLSDRFSAERPKGSFSTLEIQRTEQGDSAMYLCASSSRSRGYEKLFFGSGTQLSVL.

This clone turned up a few times. The chain is built from TRBV6-4 and TRBJ2-7; D gene uncertain. Between the trimmed V and J ends, which lost 4 bases and 2 bases, there was a span of 9 bases. Germline assignment: CDR1 MRHNA and CDR2 SNTAGT. This CDR3 spans 13 amino acids. The CDR3 sequence is CASSVLVTYEQYF. Here the CDR3 DNA reads TGTGCCAGCAGTGTTTTGGTTACCTACGAGCAGTACTTC.